Each of the 8 T cell receptor beta chains below was sequenced from the same sample in a study of metastatic and nonmetastatic thyroid tumors. TCRdb redid the clone calls on the PCR reads using MiXCR. The profile shows 55,000 to 75,000 clones, roughly a sixth of them singletons. Patients had received no treatment of any kind before thyroid surgery. Sequenced input: blood. These receptors all come from a female donor with papillary thyroid cancer or a benign thyroid nodule (not recorded which). Some clones in this sample may be carry-over from other donors' samples.

This clone was seen many times. The chain carries TRBV5-5 and TRBJ2-3; 8 bases align to TRBD1. The CDR3 totals 14 residues. The germline V gene has CDR1 SGHKS and CDR2 YYEKEE (reference sequence). V shed 4 bases, J shed 1 base, and the junction held 2 bases outside the gene matches. The CDR3 here is CASSGDRRTDTQYF. CDR3 sequence (DNA): TGTGCCAGCAGCGGGGACAGGCGCACAGATACGCAGTATTTT.

Ten or more counts support this clone. The rearrangement uses TRBV24-1 and TRBJ1-1; tentative D call: TRBD1 (5 bases). The CDR3 runs to 13 residues. CDR1 and CDR2 (germline): KGHDR, SFDVKD. Trimming removed 5 bases from V and 7 bases from J, with 13 bases in between. Written as DNA, the CDR3 is TGTGCCACCAGTGGCAACGAGCAGGGTGAAGCTTTCTTT. This translates into CATSGNEQGEAFF.

This clone was recorded at least ten times. The chain links TRBV19 to TRBJ1-5; no clear D. CDR3 length equals 14 residues. Germline values: CDR1 LNHDA, CDR2 SQIVND (reference sequence). The V end lost 3 bases, the J end lost 0 bases, and 6 bases lay between the germline ends. CDR3 sequence reads: CASSILVSNQPQHF. CDR3 DNA sequence: TGTGCCAGTAGTATTTTAGTTAGCAATCAGCCCCAGCATTTT.

In its sample, this clone was seen many times. The chain combines TRBV15 with TRBJ1-1; a weak D match, TRBD1 (6 bases). Germline CDR1 reads LNHNV; CDR2 reads YYDKDF (reference sequence). CDR3 length: 13 residues. V lost 2 bases, J lost 8 bases, and 12 bases lay in between. CDR3 sequence: CATSRYPDSEAFF. As DNA, the CDR3 is TGTGCCACCAGCAGATATCCGGACAGCGAAGCTTTCTTT.

This clone was found many times. The J gene is TRBJ2-7, the V gene TRBV10-2, with 7 bases fitting TRBD2. The CDR3 totals 17 residues. The V segment lost 2 bases and the J segment 0 bases; nucleotides outside the gene matches: 10. Germline V CDR1 and CDR2: WSHSY, SAAADI. CDR3 bases: TGCGCCAGCAGTGAGCCCCGGTTGGGAGGGAGCTCCTACGAGCAGTACTTC. This encodes CASSEPRLGGSSYEQYF.

In this sample, this clone turned up many times. J is TRBJ1-5 and V is TRBV12-3 or TRBV12-4, with D unresolved. The V and J ends lost 6 bases and 0 bases respectively, with 9 bases between them. The CDR3 has 14 amino acids. CDR3 loop: CASSIPYSNQPQHF. The CDR3 nucleotides read TGTGCCAGCAGCATTCCCTATAGCAATCAGCCCCAGCATTTT.

This clone showed up many times. The gene calls are TRBV12-5 and TRBJ2-1; D is possibly TRBD1 (7 bases). This CDR3 is 14 amino acids long. Trimming removed 3 bases from V and 9 bases from J, with 15 bases in between. CDR1 and CDR2 (germline): LGHNT, FRNRAP. The CDR3 nucleotides are TGTGCTAGTGGTTTTGAGCAGGGGGGAAGTGAGCAGTTCTTC. Protein product: CASGFEQGGSEQFF.

This clone was seen many times. J is TRBJ2-5 and V is TRBV10-2, with TRBD1 identical over 11 bases. Germline lookup yields CDR1 WSHSY and CDR2 SAAADI. The V segment lost 6 bases and the J segment 4 bases; nucleotides outside the gene matches: 13. This CDR3 has 17 amino acids. CDR3 amino acids: CASRPKLGTGGTETQYF. In nucleotides, the CDR3 is TGCGCCAGCAGACCTAAACTAGGGACAGGGGGAACAGAGACCCAGTACTTC.